What follows are 19 T cell receptor beta chains derived from one specimen sequenced in a study of identical twins. Each CDR3 protein gets one entry after TCRdb re-called the 5' RACE reads with MiXCR. This repertoire shows 400,000 to 500,000 distinct CDR3 sequences, about 18% found once; its top ten account for about 12%. The sample comprised naive T cells sorted from blood. Receptors originate from a man aged 45-65 years in good health.

The rearrangement joins TRBV4-2 to TRBJ1-5, with D uncertain. From germline, CDR1 is LGHNA and CDR2 YNFKEQ. The CDR3 runs to 14 residues. The germline V and J ends were trimmed by 4 bases and 4 bases, with 11 bases remaining between them. CDR3 coding DNA: TGTGCCAGCAGCCCAGGTGAATTAAATCAGCCCCAGCATTTT. Amino acids: CASSPGELNQPQHF.

J is TRBJ1-2 and V is TRBV28, with D uncertain. The CDR3 contains 14 residues. The V gene's germline CDR1 is MDHEN and CDR2 SYDVKM. V was clipped by 6 bases and J by 4 bases, with 15 bases between them. In nucleotides, the CDR3 is TGTGCCAGCAGCATAGGAATTAAAACCTATGGCTACACCTTC. This translates into CASSIGIKTYGYTF.

The chain has TRBV4-1 and TRBJ2-1, with D perhaps matching TRBD1 (6 bases). Germline CDR1 reads MGHRA; CDR2 reads YSYEKL. The CDR3 has 14 amino acids. The V end lost 4 bases, the J end lost 8 bases, and 15 bases lay between the germline ends. The CDR3 DNA sequence: TGCGCCAGCAGCCTTTACAGGGTAGAGGATGAGCAGTTCTTC. It is translated as CASSLYRVEDEQFF.

This clonotype was observed a few times. This chain links TRBV5-5 with TRBJ2-1; TRBD2 aligns across 8 bases. Unmatched junction bases numbered 10, after V lost 4 bases and J lost 7 bases. Germline V CDR1 and CDR2: SGHKS, YYEKEE (reference sequence). CDR3 length equals 15 residues. CDR3 loop: CASSQLRTSTNEQFF. As DNA, the CDR3 is TGTGCCAGCAGCCAGTTGCGGACTAGCACTAATGAGCAGTTCTTC.

This clonotype occurred a few times. V is TRBV15 and J is TRBJ2-5, with 12 bases identical to TRBD1. The CDR3 is 17 amino acids. V shed 1 base and J 4 bases; nucleotides not matched to a gene: 7. CDR1 and CDR2 from the germline V gene are LNHNV and YYDKDF (reference sequence). CDR3 loop: CATSRGTGQGAGETQYF. The DNA for the CDR3 is TGTGCCACCAGCAGAGGAACGGGACAGGGGGCCGGAGAGACCCAGTACTTC.

This clonotype was detected ten times or more. The chain employs TRBV6-5 and TRBJ1-6; no reliable D call. Between the trimmed V and J ends, which lost 4 bases and 4 bases, there was a span of 2 bases. Germline CDR1 and CDR2: MNHEY and SVGAGI. The CDR3 runs 12 residues. CDR3 DNA sequence: TGTGCCAGCAGTTTTTATAATTCACCCCTCCACTTT. Protein sequence: CASSFYNSPLHF.

This clonotype has at least ten counts. The chain employs TRBV29-1 and TRBJ2-1; D ambiguous. Germline V gives CDR1 SQVTM, CDR2 ANQGSEA. The CDR3 totals 12 residues. The V and J ends lost 3 bases and 9 bases respectively, with 12 bases between them. The CDR3 nucleotides are TGCAGCGTTGAGGGCCCCAGAGGTGAGCAGTTCTTC. Its translation is CSVEGPRGEQFF.

This clonotype appeared many times. The chain is built from TRBV2 and TRBJ2-3; tentatively, D is TRBD1 or TRBD2 (5 bases each). Looked up from germline, CDR1 is SNHLY and CDR2 is FYNNEI. The V and J ends lost 7 bases and 8 bases respectively, with 19 bases between them. CDR3 length equals 14 residues. The CDR3 protein is CASTRMQRDGTQYF. CDR3 nucleotides: TGTGCCAGCACCCGAATGCAGAGGGACGGTACGCAGTATTTT.

This clonotype has a count of ten or more. The rearrangement uses TRBV12-3 or TRBV12-4 and TRBJ1-1, with D uncertain. CDR3 length: 13 residues. Trimming took 6 bases from V and 5 from J, leaving 13 bases between them. This chain's CDR3 is CASSTVGVTEAFF. For the CDR3, the DNA is TGTGCCAGCAGCACCGTGGGCGTTACTGAAGCTTTCTTT.

The rearrangement uses TRBV27 and TRBJ2-1; 14 nucleotides agree with TRBD2. The CDR3 spans 21 residues. The J segment lost 0 bases and the V segment lost 3 bases, leaving 13 bases of the junction unmatched. Germline CDR1 and CDR2: MNHEY and SMNVEV (reference sequence). CDR3 sequence (DNA): TGTGCCAGCAGTTTTATTTACGGGACTAGCGGGGGTTCCTACTCCTACAATGAGCAGTTCTTC. Its protein is CASSFIYGTSGGSYSYNEQFF.

There are many counts of this clonotype. This chain connects TRBV7-8 to TRBJ2-7, with 8 bases identical to TRBD1. Germline V CDR1 and CDR2: SGHVS, FQNEAQ. The CDR3 covers 15 residues. Germline trimming cut 5 bases from V and 3 bases from J; bases unmatched to any gene: 9. This chain's CDR3 is CASSKGRDRFYEQYF. CDR3 DNA sequence: TGTGCCAGCAGCAAGGGCCGGGACAGGTTCTACGAGCAGTACTTC.

The chain links TRBV24-1 to TRBJ2-5, with D unresolved. CDR1 is KGHDR, CDR2 SFDVKD, per germline. The CDR3 has 14 residues. The V end lost 3 bases, the J end lost 5 bases, and 12 bases lay between the germline ends. In DNA form, the CDR3 reads TGTGCCACCAGTGATAAGCACAGCCTCGAGACCCAGTACTTC. It codes for CATSDKHSLETQYF.

This clonotype was observed many times. The V call is TRBV20-1, the J call TRBJ2-3, with D maybe TRBD2 (6 bases). The germline V gene encodes CDR1 DFQATT and CDR2 SNEGSKA (reference sequence). The CDR3 spans 15 residues. V was pared by 2 bases and J by 0 bases, with 12 bases between. The CDR3 region is CSARRPGLSTDTQYF. In DNA, the CDR3 is TGCAGTGCTAGACGGCCGGGACTGAGCACAGATACGCAGTATTTT.

This clonotype has a count of ten or more. The CDR3, as DNA: TGCAGCGCCCAACCCCGCGGACAACAAGAGACCCAGTACTTC. It yields the protein CSAQPRGQQETQYF. The chain has TRBV29-1 and TRBJ2-5; D possibly corresponds to TRBD1 (5 bases). Germline CDR1 SQVTM, CDR2 ANQGSEA. V dropped 7 bases and J dropped 2 bases, with 17 bases sitting between them. This CDR3 spans 14 amino acids.

In DNA, the CDR3 is TGTGCCACCAGCAGAGATCGAGGCAGGGGGGTACCCTACGAGCAGTACTTC. This translates into CATSRDRGRGVPYEQYF. The chain employs TRBV15 and TRBJ2-7; possibly TRBD1 for D (7 bases). The germline V and J ends were trimmed by 0 bases and 2 bases, with 17 bases remaining between them. Germline V gene sequence: CDR1 LNHNV, CDR2 YYDKDF (reference sequence). The CDR3 sequence is 17 residues long.

The sample holds many counts of this clonotype. This chain links TRBV12-3 or TRBV12-4 with TRBJ2-1, with no clear D. CDR3 length equals 13 residues. The V end lost 2 bases, the J end lost 6 bases, and 8 bases lay between the germline ends. The CDR3 loop is CASSLLLGNEQFF. The DNA for the CDR3 is TGTGCCAGCAGTTTACTTTTGGGCAATGAGCAGTTCTTC.

The chain couples TRBV4-1 to TRBJ1-5, with 8 bases fitting TRBD1. Germline V gene data show CDR1 as MGHRA and CDR2 as YSYEKL. The V gene end was trimmed by 8 bases and the J gene end by 7 bases; junction bases not matched to a gene: 7. The CDR3 covers 13 residues. This CDR3 is CASQGAPGQPQHF. CDR3 in DNA: TGCGCCAGCCAGGGGGCGCCGGGGCAGCCCCAGCATTTT.

The gene calls are TRBV20-1 and TRBJ2-7, with D unclear. V lost 5 bases and J 5 bases, leaving 16 bases between the germline ends. The germline gives CDR1 DFQATT, CDR2 SNEGSKA (reference sequence). This CDR3 is built from 13 residues. CDR3 loop: CSALGLAGDEQYF. The CDR3 DNA follows: TGCAGTGCTTTGGGCCTGGCTGGCGACGAGCAGTACTTC.

This clonotype was detected many times. The chain has TRBV4-2 and TRBJ2-1; TRBD1 is a possible D gene (6 bases). The CDR3 totals 15 residues. Trimming pared 1 base from V and 5 bases from J, leaving 12 bases between. Germline V CDR1 and CDR2: LGHNA, YNFKEQ. CDR3 DNA: TGTGCCAGCAGCCAAGCTGGTACAGGGAACAATGAGCAGTTCTTC. Its translation is CASSQAGTGNNEQFF.